This TCR beta chain was recovered during a study of Graves' ophthalmopathy and Graves' hyperthyroidism. Broader study findings: Detected in blood as well were most expanded thyroid clonotypes with frequency above 0.001. A model built from 13 signatures distinguished ophthalmopathy from stable hyperthyroidism with around 91% sensitivity and approximately 81% specificity.

The authors amplified TCR beta CDR3 regions from RNA transcripts. First-round RT-PCR employed HTBI primers, with a second-round multiplex PCR after it. One entry per CDR3 protein results from TCRdb running MiXCR on the multiplex PCR reads. The sample contains 150,000 or so distinct CDR3 sequences, around 39% of which appear only once. As concerns this clonotype: Its antigen remains unknown.

The germline gives CDR1 MDHEN, CDR2 SYDVKM. The CDR3 has 15 residues. The ends lost 5 bases at V and 4 bases at J; junction bases unmatched: 8. Ophthalmopathy-affected donors exhibited moderate-to-severe activity, CAS ≥3, NOSPECS ≥4, and duration under 3 months. A roughly 9.7 ml volume of fresh peripheral blood provided the PBMCs. The clonotype comes from a man under 40 with Graves' ophthalmopathy. The chain links TRBV28 to TRBJ2-7; TRBD1 matches at 10 bases. The sample taken for sequencing was peripheral blood. CDR3 sequence reads: CASSPTTGGAYEQYF. The CDR3 coding sequence is TGTGCCAGCAGTCCCACGACAGGGGGCGCTTACGAGCAGTACTTC.